This T cell receptor beta chain was sequenced for a study of neurological immune-mediated disorders. Synthesis of cDNA used 5'RACE (with 10-nucleotide random UMIs). MiXCR, applied by TCRdb to the 5' RACE reads, yields one record per CDR3 protein. The data show about 27,000 distinct CDR3 sequences, around 21% seen once. This clonotype was seen a handful of times. The CDR3 is 17 residues long. Per the germline V gene, CDR1 is SGHRS and CDR2 is YFSETQ. Germline trimming cut 0 bases from V and 1 base from J; bases unmatched to any gene: 5. The unsorted libraries originated from 2 million PBMCs that had been stored at -80 C.

The clonotype originates from an older woman in good health. Material for sequencing was PBMCs. The chain links TRBV5-1 to TRBJ1-2; 11 nucleotides align to TRBD1. CDR3 DNA sequence: TGCGCCAGCAGCTTGGCCGGGACAGGGGGGATTAACTATGGCTACACCTTC. As protein: CASSLAGTGGINYGYTF.